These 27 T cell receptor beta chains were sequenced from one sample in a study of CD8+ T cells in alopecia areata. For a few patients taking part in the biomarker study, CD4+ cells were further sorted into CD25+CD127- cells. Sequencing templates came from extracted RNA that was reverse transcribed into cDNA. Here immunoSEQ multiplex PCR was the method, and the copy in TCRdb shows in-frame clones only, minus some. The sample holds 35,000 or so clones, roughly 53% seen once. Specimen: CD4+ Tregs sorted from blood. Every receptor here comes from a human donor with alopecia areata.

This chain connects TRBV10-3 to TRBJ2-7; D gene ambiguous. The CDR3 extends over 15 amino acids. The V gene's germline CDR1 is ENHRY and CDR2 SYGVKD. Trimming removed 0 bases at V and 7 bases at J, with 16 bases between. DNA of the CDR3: TGTGCCATCAGTGAGTCAGGTCAGGCCATCTTAGAGCAGTACTTC. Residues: CAISESGQAILEQYF.

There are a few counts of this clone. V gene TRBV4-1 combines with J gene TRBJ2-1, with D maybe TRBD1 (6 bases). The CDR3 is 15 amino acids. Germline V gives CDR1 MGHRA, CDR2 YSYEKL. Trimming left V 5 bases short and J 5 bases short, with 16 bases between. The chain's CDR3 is CASSSGPGQNNEQFF. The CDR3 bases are TGCGCCAGCAGCTCCGGCCCCGGACAGAACAATGAGCAGTTCTTC.

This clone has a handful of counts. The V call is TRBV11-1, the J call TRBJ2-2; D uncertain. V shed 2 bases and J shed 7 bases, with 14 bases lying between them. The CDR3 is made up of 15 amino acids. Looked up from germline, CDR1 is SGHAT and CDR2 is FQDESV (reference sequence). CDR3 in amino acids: CASSLRAHADGELFF. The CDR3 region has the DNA TGTGCCAGCAGCTTACGTGCCCATGCGGACGGGGAGCTGTTTTTT.

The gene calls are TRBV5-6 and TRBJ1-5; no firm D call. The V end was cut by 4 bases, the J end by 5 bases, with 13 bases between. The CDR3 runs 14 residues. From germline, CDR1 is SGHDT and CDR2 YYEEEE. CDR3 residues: CASSRLGNDQPQHF. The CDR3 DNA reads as TGTGCCAGCAGCCGTTTAGGTAACGATCAGCCCCAGCATTTT.

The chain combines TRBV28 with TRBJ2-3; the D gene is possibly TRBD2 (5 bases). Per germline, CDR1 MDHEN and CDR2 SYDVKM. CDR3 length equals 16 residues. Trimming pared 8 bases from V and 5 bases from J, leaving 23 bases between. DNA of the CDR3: TGTGCCAGCCGCTTTCATAGGAGGATGGTAGGAGATACGCAGTATTTT. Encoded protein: CASRFHRRMVGDTQYF.

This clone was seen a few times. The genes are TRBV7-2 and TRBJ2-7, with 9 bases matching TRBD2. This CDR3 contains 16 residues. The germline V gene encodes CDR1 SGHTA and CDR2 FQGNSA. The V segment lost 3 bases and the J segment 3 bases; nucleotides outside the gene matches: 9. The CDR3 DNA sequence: TGTGCCAGCAGCTTCTCTAGCGGGACACCCTACTACGAGCAGTACTTC. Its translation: CASSFSSGTPYYEQYF.

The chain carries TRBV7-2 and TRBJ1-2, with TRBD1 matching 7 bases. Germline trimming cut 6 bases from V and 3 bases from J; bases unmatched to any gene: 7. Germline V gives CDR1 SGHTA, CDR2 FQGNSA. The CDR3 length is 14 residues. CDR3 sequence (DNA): TGTGCCAGCAGGAGAGGACAGGAAGACTATGGCTACACCTTC. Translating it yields CASRRGQEDYGYTF.

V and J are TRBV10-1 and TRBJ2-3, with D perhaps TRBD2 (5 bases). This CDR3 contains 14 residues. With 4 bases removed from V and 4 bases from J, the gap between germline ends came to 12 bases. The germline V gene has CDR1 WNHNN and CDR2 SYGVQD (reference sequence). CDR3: CASSGGVRADTQYF. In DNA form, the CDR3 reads TGCGCCAGCAGTGGGGGAGTTCGCGCAGATACGCAGTATTTT.

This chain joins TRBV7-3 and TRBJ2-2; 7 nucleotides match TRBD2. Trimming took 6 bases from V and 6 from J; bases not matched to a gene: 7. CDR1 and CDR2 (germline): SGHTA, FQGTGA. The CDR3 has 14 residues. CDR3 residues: CASSPTSAPGELFF. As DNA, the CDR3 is TGTGCCAGCAGTCCTACTAGCGCCCCCGGGGAGCTGTTTTTT.

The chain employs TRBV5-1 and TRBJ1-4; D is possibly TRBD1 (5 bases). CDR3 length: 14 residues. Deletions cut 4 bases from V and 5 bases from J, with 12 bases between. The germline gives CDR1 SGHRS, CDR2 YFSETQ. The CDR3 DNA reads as TGCGCCAGCAGCCTCGACAGTTCCAATGAAAAACTGTTTTTT. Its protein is CASSLDSSNEKLFF.

Here the CDR3 DNA reads TGTGCCAGTAGTATAGTGGGGATAAGCTCTGGGGCCAACGTCCTGACTTTC. Translating it yields CASSIVGISSGANVLTF. The V and J genes are TRBV19 and TRBJ2-6, with D hard to call. The V gene lost 1 base and the J gene lost 0 bases, with 10 bases spanning the gap. The CDR3 is 17 amino acids. Germline values: CDR1 LNHDA, CDR2 SQIVND (reference sequence).

CDR3 protein: CASSNSGRGTDTQYF. CDR3 bases: TGTGCCAGCAGCAATAGCGGGAGAGGCACAGATACGCAGTATTTT. This chain links TRBV6-1 with TRBJ2-3; 9 bases are a match to TRBD2. The CDR3 length is 15 residues. The germline V gene has CDR1 MNHNS and CDR2 SASEGT. The ends lost 6 bases at V and 1 base at J; junction bases unmatched: 5.

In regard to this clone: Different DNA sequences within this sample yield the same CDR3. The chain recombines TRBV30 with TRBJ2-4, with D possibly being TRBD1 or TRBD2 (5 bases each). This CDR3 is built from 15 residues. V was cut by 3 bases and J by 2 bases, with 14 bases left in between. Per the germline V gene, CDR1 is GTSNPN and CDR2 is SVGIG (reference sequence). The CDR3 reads CAWSFRGSTKNIQYF. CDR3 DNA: TGTGCCTGGAGCTTCCGGGGCTCGACCAAAAACATTCAGTACTTC.

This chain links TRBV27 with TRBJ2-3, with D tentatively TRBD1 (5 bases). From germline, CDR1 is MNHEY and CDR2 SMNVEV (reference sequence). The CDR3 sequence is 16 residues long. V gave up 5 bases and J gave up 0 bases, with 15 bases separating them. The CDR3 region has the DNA TGTGCCAGCAGTCTCAGGGCCATTGAGAGCACAGATACGCAGTATTTT. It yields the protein CASSLRAIESTDTQYF.

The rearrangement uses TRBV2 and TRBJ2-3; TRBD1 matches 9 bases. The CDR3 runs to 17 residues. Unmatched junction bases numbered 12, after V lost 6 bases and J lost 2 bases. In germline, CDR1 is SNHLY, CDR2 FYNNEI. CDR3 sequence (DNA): TGTGCCAGCAGCCCGGCACAGGGGGCGCGAATCACAGATACGCAGTATTTT. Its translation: CASSPAQGARITDTQYF.

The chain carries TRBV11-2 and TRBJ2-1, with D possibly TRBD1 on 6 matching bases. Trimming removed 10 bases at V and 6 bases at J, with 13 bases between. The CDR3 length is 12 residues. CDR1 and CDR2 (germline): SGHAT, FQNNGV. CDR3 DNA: TGTGCCACCTCCCTAGGGGGCAATGAGCAGTTCTTC. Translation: CATSLGGNEQFF.

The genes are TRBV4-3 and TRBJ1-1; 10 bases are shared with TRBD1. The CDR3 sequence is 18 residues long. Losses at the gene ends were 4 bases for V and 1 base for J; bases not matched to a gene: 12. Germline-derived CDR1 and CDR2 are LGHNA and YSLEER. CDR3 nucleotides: TGCGCCAGCAGCCGATCGGGGACAGGGGCGATCTGGAACACTGAAGCTTTCTTT. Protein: CASSRSGTGAIWNTEAFF.

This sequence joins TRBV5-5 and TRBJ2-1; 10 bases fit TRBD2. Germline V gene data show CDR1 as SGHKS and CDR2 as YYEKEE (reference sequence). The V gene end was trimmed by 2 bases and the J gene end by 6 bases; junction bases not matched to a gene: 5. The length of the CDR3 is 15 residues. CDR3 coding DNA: TGTGCCAGCAGCTTTGTAGCGGGAGGAGGCAATGAGCAGTTCTTC. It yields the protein CASSFVAGGGNEQFF.

The CDR3 DNA reads TGTGCCAGCAGTGAGGTGGAAGCTTTCTTT. Amino acids: CASSEVEAFF. J is TRBJ1-1 and V is TRBV6-1; no definite D call. V lost 3 bases, J lost 8 bases, and 4 bases lay in between. The germline V gene has CDR1 MNHNS and CDR2 SASEGT. The CDR3 extends over 10 amino acids.

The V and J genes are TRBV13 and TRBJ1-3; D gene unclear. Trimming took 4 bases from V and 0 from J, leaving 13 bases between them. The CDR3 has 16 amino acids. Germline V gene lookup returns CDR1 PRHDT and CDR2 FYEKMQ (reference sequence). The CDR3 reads CASSSSFGDSGNTIYF. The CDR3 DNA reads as TGTGCCAGCAGCTCCTCCTTCGGGGACTCTGGAAACACCATATATTTT.

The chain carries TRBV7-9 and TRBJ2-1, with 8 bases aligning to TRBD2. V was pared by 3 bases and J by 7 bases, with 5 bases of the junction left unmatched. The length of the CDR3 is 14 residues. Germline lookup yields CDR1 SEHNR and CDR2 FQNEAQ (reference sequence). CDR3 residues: CASSLGLGFNEQFF. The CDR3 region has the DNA TGTGCCAGCAGCTTGGGACTAGGGTTTAATGAGCAGTTCTTC.

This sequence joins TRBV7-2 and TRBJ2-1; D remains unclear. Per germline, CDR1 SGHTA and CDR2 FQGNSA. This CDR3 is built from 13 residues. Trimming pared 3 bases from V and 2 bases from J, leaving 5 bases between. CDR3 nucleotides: TGTGCCAGCAGCTTCGGAGCCTACAATGAGCAGTTCTTC. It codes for CASSFGAYNEQFF.

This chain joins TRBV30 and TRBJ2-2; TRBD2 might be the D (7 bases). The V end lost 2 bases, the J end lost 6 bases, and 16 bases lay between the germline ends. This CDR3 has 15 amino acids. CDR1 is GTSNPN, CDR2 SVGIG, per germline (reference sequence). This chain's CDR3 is CAWSFGGRVSGELFF. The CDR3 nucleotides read TGTGCCTGGAGTTTCGGGGGGCGCGTATCCGGGGAGCTGTTTTTT.

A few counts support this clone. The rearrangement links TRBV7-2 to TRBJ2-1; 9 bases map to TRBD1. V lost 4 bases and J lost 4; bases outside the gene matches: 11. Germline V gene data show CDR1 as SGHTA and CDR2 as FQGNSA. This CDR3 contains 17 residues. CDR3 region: CASSSGQGLRSYNEQFF. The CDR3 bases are TGTGCCAGCAGCTCGGGACAGGGACTTCGTTCGTACAATGAGCAGTTCTTC.

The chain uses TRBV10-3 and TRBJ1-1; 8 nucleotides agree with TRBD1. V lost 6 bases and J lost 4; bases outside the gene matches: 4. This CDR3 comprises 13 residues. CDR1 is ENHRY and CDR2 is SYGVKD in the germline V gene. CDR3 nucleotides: TGTGCCATCAGCGCTCAGGGGGCCACTGAAGCTTTCTTT. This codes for CAISAQGATEAFF.

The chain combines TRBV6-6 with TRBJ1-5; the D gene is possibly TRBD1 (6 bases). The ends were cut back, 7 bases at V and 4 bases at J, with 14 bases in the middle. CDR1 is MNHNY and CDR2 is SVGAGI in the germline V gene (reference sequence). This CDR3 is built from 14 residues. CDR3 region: CASTPRQGNQPQHF. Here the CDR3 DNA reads TGTGCCAGCACCCCTCGTCAGGGGAATCAGCCCCAGCATTTT.

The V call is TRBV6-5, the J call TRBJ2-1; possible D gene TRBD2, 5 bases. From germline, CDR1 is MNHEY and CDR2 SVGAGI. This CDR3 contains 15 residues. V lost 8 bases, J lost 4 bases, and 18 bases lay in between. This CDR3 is CASLSRASGYNEQFF. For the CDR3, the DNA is TGTGCCAGCCTATCTCGGGCTTCGGGGTACAATGAGCAGTTCTTC.